These 19 T cell receptor beta chains were all obtained from the same sample, sequenced in a study of blood T cell repertoires in COVID-19. The repertoire was sequenced with immunoSEQ multiplex PCR; TCRdb's copy has only in-frame clones and lacks some. The table has about 100,000 clones, almost 85% seen once. Material: peripheral blood. The receptor set was obtained from a human donor in a cohort sampled during active COVID-19.

This chain uses TRBV6-4 with TRBJ2-7, with a possible D match to TRBD1 (6 bases). CDR1 is MRHNA and CDR2 is SNTAGT in the germline V gene. CDR3 length equals 12 residues. Trimming took off 8 bases at V and 6 bases at J, with 14 bases between the two ends. CDR3 protein: CASGDKISEQYF. CDR3 DNA sequence: TGTGCCAGCGGGGACAAGATAAGCGAGCAGTACTTC.

A few counts support this clone. The V gene is TRBV9, the J gene TRBJ1-1; D gene uncertain. CDR3 length equals 18 residues. Between the trimmed V and J ends, which lost 4 bases and 4 bases, there was a span of 26 bases. Per the germline V gene, CDR1 is SGDLS and CDR2 is YYNGEE. The CDR3 coding sequence is TGTGCCAGCAGCCCCCTTGGGAGGAGGTCGCAATTGGGCACTGAAGCTTTCTTT. Its protein product is CASSPLGRRSQLGTEAFF.

This sequence joins TRBV18 and TRBJ2-1, with D maybe TRBD1 (6 bases). From germline, CDR1 is KGHSH and CDR2 LQKENI. The V gene lost 3 bases and the J gene lost 8 bases, with 17 bases spanning the gap. This CDR3 region has 15 residues. The CDR3 region is CASSPPARGGYEQFF. The CDR3 DNA sequence: TGTGCCAGCTCACCCCCAGCCAGGGGTGGGTATGAGCAGTTCTTC.

This chain uses TRBV30 with TRBJ2-2; 10 positions agree with TRBD2. CDR3 length: 17 amino acids. The V gene end was trimmed by 0 bases and the J gene end by 1 base; junction bases not matched to a gene: 5. CDR1 is GTSNPN and CDR2 is SVGIG in the germline V gene (reference sequence). The CDR3 here is CAWSVLAGVGNTGELFF. CDR3 nucleotide sequence: TGTGCCTGGAGTGTTCTAGCGGGAGTAGGGAACACCGGGGAGCTGTTTTTT.

The genes are TRBV27 and TRBJ2-5; TRBD1 is a possible D gene (5 bases). The CDR3 has 14 amino acids. V was pared by 4 bases and J by 4 bases, with 13 bases between. Germline V gene data show CDR1 as MNHEY and CDR2 as SMNVEV (reference sequence). The CDR3 sequence: CASSSQLRGETQYF. The CDR3 DNA sequence: TGTGCCAGCAGTTCCCAACTTAGGGGAGAGACCCAGTACTTC.

The chain has TRBV7-9 and TRBJ2-1; D gene unclear. Germline-derived CDR1 and CDR2 are SEHNR and FQNEAQ (reference sequence). This CDR3 spans 13 amino acids. V lost 0 bases to trimming and J lost 10 bases, with 10 bases between them. For the CDR3, the DNA is TGTGCCAGCAGCTTAGCAAACTGGGCAGAGCAGTTCTTC. It codes for CASSLANWAEQFF.

The rearrangement links TRBV27 to TRBJ1-2; D remains ambiguous. In germline, CDR1 is MNHEY, CDR2 SMNVEV (reference sequence). The CDR3 contains 13 residues. V lost 6 bases and J 6 bases, leaving 14 bases between the germline ends. This CDR3 is CASRPPAGHGYTF. The CDR3 DNA is TGTGCCAGCAGACCCCCCGCGGGCCATGGCTACACCTTC.

In this sample, this clone turned up a few times. The chain is built from TRBV7-3 and TRBJ2-3, with TRBD2 matching over 7 bases. This CDR3 has 15 residues. V lost 4 bases and J lost 1; bases outside the gene matches: 5. Germline CDR1 SGHTA, CDR2 FQGTGA. In DNA, the CDR3 is TGTGCCAGCAGCTCTTTGGCGGGGGGCACAGATACGCAGTATTTT. Protein sequence: CASSSLAGGTDTQYF.

This clone has just a few counts. The rearrangement uses TRBV7-3 and TRBJ2-1; D gene uncertain. CDR3 length: 14 amino acids. Germline V lookup: CDR1 SGHTA, CDR2 FQGTGA. V was clipped by 3 bases and J by 2 bases, with 8 bases between them. In DNA form, the CDR3 reads TGTGCCAGCAGCTTGGGCAGTACCTACAATGAGCAGTTCTTC. This gives the protein CASSLGSTYNEQFF.

The rearrangement links TRBV7-2 to TRBJ2-7; 14 bases align to TRBD2. Germline CDR1 reads SGHTA; CDR2 reads FQGNSA. V was pared by 2 bases and J by 0 bases, with 9 bases of the junction left unmatched. The CDR3 extends over 19 amino acids. In nucleotides, the CDR3 is TGTGCCAGCAGCTTAATGGGGACTAGCGGGAGTCGGAGCTCCTACGAGCAGTACTTC. It yields the protein CASSLMGTSGSRSSYEQYF.

The rearrangement links TRBV21-1 to TRBJ2-1; whether TRBD2, the table's D call, matches the DNA was not checked. TRBV21-1 is a documented pseudogene. The CDR3 extends over 14 amino acids. Here the CDR3 reads CASSKWLSGNEQFF. The CDR3 nucleotides read TGTGCCAGCAGCAAATGGTTATCGGGCAATGAGCAGTTCTTC.

This chain uses TRBV9 with TRBJ2-7; D might be TRBD1 (5 bases). CDR1 is SGDLS, CDR2 YYNGEE, per germline. V shed 1 base and J shed 3 bases, with 14 bases lying between them. The CDR3 runs 15 residues. CDR3 DNA sequence: TGTGCCAGCAGCGTAAGCCGGACAAAGAGCTACGAGCAGTACTTC. This translates into CASSVSRTKSYEQYF.

In DNA, the CDR3 is TGTGCCAGCAGCCGGGGGGGCATCGGTGAAAAACTGTTTTTT. Protein: CASSRGGIGEKLFF. The rearrangement uses TRBV9 and TRBJ1-4; D might be TRBD1 (6 bases). Looked up from germline, CDR1 is SGDLS and CDR2 is YYNGEE. V was clipped by 4 bases and J by 7 bases, with 14 bases between them. CDR3 length: 14 residues.

The chain combines TRBV7-9 with TRBJ2-3; D call uncertain. In germline, CDR1 is SEHNR, CDR2 FQNEAQ (reference sequence). This CDR3 comprises 13 residues. V was clipped by 7 bases and J by 11 bases, with 19 bases between them. CDR3 nucleotide sequence: TGTGCCAGCAACGTGCAGGCCACCAATGGGCAGTATTTT. Protein: CASNVQATNGQYF.

V is TRBV4-2 and J is TRBJ2-4; 8 bases fit TRBD1. This CDR3 contains 19 residues. J gave up 0 bases and V 4 bases, and 14 bases lay outside the gene matches. Germline CDR1 LGHNA, CDR2 YNFKEQ. The CDR3: CASSPGQGLLYLAKNIQYF. The CDR3 bases are TGTGCCAGCAGCCCCGGACAGGGTCTCCTCTATCTAGCCAAAAACATTCAGTACTTC.

This clone has more than one count but fewer than ten. This chain connects TRBV5-1 to TRBJ2-3; D is uncertain. This CDR3 has 12 amino acids. V shed 1 base and J shed 10 bases, with 10 bases lying between them. CDR1 is SGHRS and CDR2 is YFSETQ in the germline V gene. The CDR3 sequence: CASSLSVAAQYF. CDR3 nucleotide sequence: TGCGCCAGCAGCTTGAGTGTGGCAGCGCAGTATTTT.

V is TRBV7-2 and J is TRBJ1-2, with D possibly matching TRBD1 (5 bases). V lost 3 bases and J lost 2, with 19 bases in between. CDR1 SGHTA and CDR2 FQGNSA come from the germline V gene. The CDR3 contains 17 residues. CDR3 coding DNA: TGTGCCAGCAGCTTGGAGGGGACCTTATTAATAAACTATGGCTACACCTTC. Translated, it gives CASSLEGTLLINYGYTF.

The chain's CDR3 is CATSRAAGANTGELFF. As DNA, the CDR3 is TGTGCCACCAGCAGAGCGGCGGGAGCGAACACCGGGGAGCTGTTTTTT. The gene calls are TRBV15 and TRBJ2-2, with 7 bases identical to TRBD2. CDR3 length: 16 residues. Trimming removed 1 base from V and 0 bases from J; junction bases left unmatched: 2. Per germline, CDR1 LNHNV and CDR2 YYDKDF (reference sequence).

The CDR3 region is CASTRQATNEKLFF. CDR3 nucleotides: TGTGCCAGCACTCGACAGGCAACTAATGAAAAACTGTTTTTT. The chain uses TRBV2 and TRBJ1-4, with D perhaps TRBD1 (6 bases). The CDR3 is 14 amino acids. In germline, CDR1 is SNHLY, CDR2 FYNNEI. V was trimmed by 7 bases and J by 0 bases, leaving 9 bases between them.